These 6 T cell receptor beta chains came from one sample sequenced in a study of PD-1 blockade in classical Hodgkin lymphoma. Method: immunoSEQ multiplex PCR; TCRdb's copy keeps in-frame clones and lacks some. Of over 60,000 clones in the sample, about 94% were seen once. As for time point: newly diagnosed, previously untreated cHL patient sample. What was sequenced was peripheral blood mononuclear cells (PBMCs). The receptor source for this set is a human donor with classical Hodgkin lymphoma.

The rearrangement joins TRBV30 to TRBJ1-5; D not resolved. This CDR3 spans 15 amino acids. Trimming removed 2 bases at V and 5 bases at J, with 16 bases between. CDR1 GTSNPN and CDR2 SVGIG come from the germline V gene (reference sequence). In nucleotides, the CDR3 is TGTGCCTGGAGTCGGTGGGATAGCGGTCATCAGCCCCAGCATTTT. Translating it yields CAWSRWDSGHQPQHF.

CDR3 sequence (DNA): TGTGCCAGCTCACCACCCTCCAGGGCAGACGAGCAGTACTTC. This gives the protein CASSPPSRADEQYF. The chain has TRBV18 and TRBJ2-7; weak D call: TRBD1 (5 bases). Germline V lookup: CDR1 KGHSH, CDR2 LQKENI. Trimming took 0 bases from V and 5 from J, leaving 11 bases between them. The CDR3 extends over 14 amino acids.

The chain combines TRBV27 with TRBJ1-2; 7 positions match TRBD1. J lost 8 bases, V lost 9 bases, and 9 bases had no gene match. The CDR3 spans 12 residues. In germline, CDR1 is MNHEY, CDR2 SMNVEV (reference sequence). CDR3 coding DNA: TGTGCCAGGAGAGACAGGGTTCGGGGCTACACCTTC. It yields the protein CARRDRVRGYTF.

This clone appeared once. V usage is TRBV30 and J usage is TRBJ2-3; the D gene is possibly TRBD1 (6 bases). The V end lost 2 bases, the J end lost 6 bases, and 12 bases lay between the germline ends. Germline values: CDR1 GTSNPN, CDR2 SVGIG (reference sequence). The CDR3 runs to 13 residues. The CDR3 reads CAWSHRAGDTQYF. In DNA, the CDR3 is TGTGCCTGGAGTCACAGGGCCGGCGATACGCAGTATTTT.

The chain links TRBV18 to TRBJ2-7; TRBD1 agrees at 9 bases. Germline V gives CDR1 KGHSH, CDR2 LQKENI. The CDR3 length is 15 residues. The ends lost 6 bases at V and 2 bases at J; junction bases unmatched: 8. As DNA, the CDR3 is TGTGCCAGCTCCCCATCGTGGACAGGGGCCTACGAGCAGTACTTC. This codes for CASSPSWTGAYEQYF.

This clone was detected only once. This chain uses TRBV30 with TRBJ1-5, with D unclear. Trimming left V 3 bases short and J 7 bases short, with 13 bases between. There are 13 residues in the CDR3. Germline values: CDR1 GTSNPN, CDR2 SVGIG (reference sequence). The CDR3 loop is CAWRSCLSQPQHF. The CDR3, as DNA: TGTGCCTGGAGATCGTGTTTGTCGCAGCCCCAGCATTTT.